A few counts support the clone carrying this T cell receptor (beta chain). Its antigen remains unknown. This sample is drawn from a study of identical twins. Template switching (which added a universal primer site) was used, and cDNA carried unique molecular identifiers. Each CDR3 protein gets one entry after TCRdb re-called the 5' RACE reads with MiXCR. This table has more than 400,000 distinct CDR3 sequences, 15% appearing once. The ends were cut back, 3 bases at V and 4 bases at J, with 10 bases in the middle. The CDR3 runs to 15 residues. There were only healthy Caucasians among the donors. Notes on the study in general: Without tracking the same donors, conclusions rested on cross-sectional statistical analysis.

This same sample was also part of a study on yellow fever vaccine responses in identical twins.

Source material: CD4+ T cells sorted from blood. The source is a woman aged 18-30 years in good health. V usage is TRBV12-3 or TRBV12-4 and J usage is TRBJ1-6; D gene unclear. The CDR3 sequence is CASSLGNLYNSPLHF. The CDR3 DNA reads as TGTGCCAGCAGTTTGGGGAACCTTTATAATTCACCCCTCCACTTT.